These 32 T cell receptor beta chains came from one sample sequenced in a study of vaccination effects on CD4 cells after COVID-19. For these TCRs, the target antigens are not known. The ViraFEST assay expanded antigen-specific CD4+ T cells with viral peptide pools before sequencing. Subsequent to a culture period of about ten days, CD4+ T cells were isolated. People in the vaccine group had not been infected with SARS-CoV-2 before, and their nucleocapsid antibodies were negative. Using immunoSEQ multiplex PCR, the repertoire was profiled, and TCRdb retains in-frame clones only, with some absent. Of about 41,000 clones in the sample, over 60% were seen once. Sample: CD4+ T cells from PBMCs cultured with HCoV-NL63 spike peptides, taken before COVID-19 vaccination. These TCRs come from a human donor who received a COVID-19 vaccine.

This clone was seen only once. The gene calls are TRBV7-9 and TRBJ2-5; the D gene is possibly TRBD2 (5 bases). Trimming pared 5 bases from V and 7 bases from J, leaving 11 bases between. Germline V lookup: CDR1 SEHNR, CDR2 FQNEAQ (reference sequence). The CDR3 runs to 12 residues. The CDR3 nucleotides read TGTGCCAGCAGCCCGGATGGAGGGACCCAGTACTTC. This sequence encodes CASSPDGGTQYF.

V is TRBV5-1 and J is TRBJ2-5, with D unclear. Germline V gives CDR1 SGHRS, CDR2 YFSETQ. V lost 0 bases and J lost 3, with 15 bases in between. The CDR3 sequence is 16 residues long. CDR3 protein: CASSLGLSGRKETQYF. CDR3 DNA: TGCGCCAGCAGCTTGGGATTGTCGGGTCGGAAAGAGACCCAGTACTTC.

The V and J genes are TRBV14 and TRBJ1-6; D is ambiguous. The CDR3 is made up of 14 amino acids. Between the trimmed V and J ends, which lost 3 bases and 6 bases, there was a span of 9 bases. CDR1 and CDR2 from the germline V gene are SGHDN and FVKESK. The CDR3 spells CASSHTTFNSPLHF. The CDR3, as DNA: TGTGCCAGCAGCCACACCACCTTTAATTCACCCCTCCACTTT.

The chain recombines TRBV4-1 with TRBJ1-5; the D gene is possibly TRBD1 (5 bases). The germline V gene has CDR1 MGHRA and CDR2 YSYEKL. The CDR3 extends over 16 amino acids. V was shortened by 1 base and J by 3 bases, with 13 bases between the two germline ends. The CDR3 sequence: CASSQAVRQFNQPQHF. The DNA of the CDR3 is TGCGCCAGCAGCCAAGCGGTAAGACAGTTCAATCAGCCCCAGCATTTT.

The chain combines TRBV2 with TRBJ1-6; D gene ambiguous. The CDR3 extends over 15 amino acids. Germline-derived CDR1 and CDR2 are SNHLY and FYNNEI. V lost 1 base to trimming and J lost 5 bases, with 9 bases between them. CDR3: CASSEERVNNSPLHF. The CDR3 nucleotides read TGTGCCAGCAGTGAAGAACGTGTGAATAATTCACCCCTCCACTTT.

The J gene is TRBJ1-2, the V gene TRBV12-3 or TRBV12-4, with D maybe TRBD1 (6 bases). Deletions cut 6 bases from V and 3 bases from J, with 8 bases between. The CDR3 sequence is 12 residues long. The CDR3 region has the DNA TGTGCCAGCAGGGACAGTCACTATGGCTACACCTTC. Encoded protein: CASRDSHYGYTF.

Only a few counts were recorded for this clone. This chain links TRBV7-8 with TRBJ1-1, with 10 bases fitting TRBD1. V shed 4 bases, J shed 7 bases, and the junction held 3 bases outside the gene matches. Germline CDR1 reads SGHVS; CDR2 reads FQNEAQ. This CDR3 is 13 amino acids long. CDR3 bases: TGTGCCAGCAGCTGGGGACAGGGGTTTGAAGCTTTCTTT. Translated: CASSWGQGFEAFF.

The V gene is TRBV6-1, the J gene TRBJ1-4; D is unclear. The CDR3 has 17 residues. Germline loops: CDR1 MNHNS, CDR2 SASEGT. V lost 4 bases, J lost 3 bases, and 18 bases lay in between. The CDR3 sequence is CASSVSGAGPPNEKLFF. The CDR3 DNA reads as TGTGCCAGCAGTGTCTCAGGCGCAGGTCCCCCTAATGAAAAACTGTTTTTT.

The chain recombines TRBV20-1 with TRBJ2-5, with D possibly being TRBD2 (6 bases). Germline V gene data show CDR1 as DFQATT and CDR2 as SNEGSKA (reference sequence). The CDR3 has 11 amino acids. Trimming took 3 bases from V and 5 from J, leaving 7 bases between them. CDR3 coding DNA: TGCAGTGCTAGGGAGGGGGAGACCCAGTACTTC. Translation: CSAREGETQYF.

The gene calls are TRBV7-2 and TRBJ1-5; D gene unclear. This CDR3 is 14 amino acids long. Germline CDR1 reads SGHTA; CDR2 reads FQGNSA. The ends were cut back, 4 bases at V and 1 base at J, with 8 bases in the middle. CDR3 amino acids: CASSSPYSNQPQHF. The CDR3 region has the DNA TGTGCCAGCAGCTCCCCATACAGCAATCAGCCCCAGCATTTT.

V gene TRBV2 combines with J gene TRBJ1-2; TRBD1 agrees at 7 bases. The CDR3 is 13 residues long. J gave up 3 bases and V 6 bases, and 4 bases lay outside the gene matches. Germline V gene lookup returns CDR1 SNHLY and CDR2 FYNNEI. Here the CDR3 DNA reads TGTGCCAGCAGGAACAGGGGAGACTATGGCTACACCTTC. Its protein is CASRNRGDYGYTF.

This clone was counted only a few times. V is TRBV4-2 and J is TRBJ2-7; D is ambiguous. Germline V gives CDR1 LGHNA, CDR2 YNFKEQ. Deletions cut 1 base from V and 1 base from J, with 5 bases between. CDR3 length: 13 amino acids. The CDR3 DNA follows: TGTGCCAGCAGCCAAGTGGGGTCCTACGAGCAGTACGTC. Encoded protein: CASSQVGSYEQYV.

This chain joins TRBV19 and TRBJ2-2, with 7 bases matching TRBD1. Trimming took 8 bases from V and 0 from J; bases not matched to a gene: 6. The CDR3 loop spans 15 amino acids. Germline V gene sequence: CDR1 LNHDA, CDR2 SQIVND (reference sequence). The DNA for the CDR3 is TGTGCCAGTGACCTAGGGACAGCGAACACCGGGGAGCTGTTTTTT. This translates into CASDLGTANTGELFF.

The J gene is TRBJ2-3, the V gene TRBV5-1, with D possibly being TRBD1 or TRBD2 (5 bases each). The CDR3 spans 16 residues. The ends were cut back, 5 bases at V and 0 bases at J, with 16 bases in the middle. The germline CDR1 and CDR2 sequences are SGHRS and YFSETQ. The CDR3 DNA sequence: TGCGCCAGCAGGGGGGATTCCACTATTAGCACAGATACGCAGTATTTT. This codes for CASRGDSTISTDTQYF.

The chain joins TRBV18 to TRBJ1-1; 7 bases are shared with TRBD1. V lost 5 bases, J lost 1 base, and 4 bases stayed unmatched. This CDR3 is built from 14 residues. Germline CDR1 and CDR2: KGHSH and LQKENI. CDR3 residues: CASSADRKNTEAFF. CDR3 DNA: TGTGCCAGCTCAGCGGACAGGAAGAACACTGAAGCTTTCTTT.

Regarding this clone: The same CDR3 can be traced to other DNA sequences in this sample. The V and J genes are TRBV28 and TRBJ1-2, with TRBD1 matching over 8 bases. Germline assignment: CDR1 MDHEN and CDR2 SYDVKM. The V segment lost 3 bases and the J segment 5 bases; nucleotides outside the gene matches: 5. The CDR3 length is 14 residues. The CDR3, as DNA: TGTGCCAGCAGTTTTTCGCGACAGGGGTATGGCTACACCTTC. Protein sequence: CASSFSRQGYGYTF.

The chain carries TRBV7-2 and TRBJ2-5, with D tentatively TRBD1 (6 bases). V lost 1 base to trimming and J lost 5 bases, with 14 bases between them. This CDR3 is 15 amino acids long. Germline CDR1 and CDR2: SGHTA and FQGNSA. The CDR3 loop reads CASSLVRERGETQYF. DNA of the CDR3: TGTGCCAGCAGCTTAGTTAGGGAGAGGGGGGAGACCCAGTACTTC.

The chain carries TRBV18 and TRBJ2-2; D gene uncertain. V lost 2 bases to trimming and J lost 4 bases, with 11 bases between them. CDR1 is KGHSH and CDR2 is LQKENI in the germline V gene. The CDR3 consists of 15 residues. The CDR3 nucleotides are TGTGCCAGCTCACCATTAGTTGAGCCCACCGGGGAGCTGTTTTTT. Its protein is CASSPLVEPTGELFF.

The J gene is TRBJ2-5, the V gene TRBV11-2; D not certain. CDR1 and CDR2 (germline): SGHAT, FQNNGV. This CDR3 region has 12 residues. Trimming removed 0 bases from V and 1 base from J, with 0 bases in between. The CDR3 bases are TGTGCCAGCAGCTTAGACCAAGAGACCCAGTACTTC. The encoded protein is CASSLDQETQYF.

V gene TRBV7-8 combines with J gene TRBJ1-1; a weak D match, TRBD1 (5 bases). V was shortened by 5 bases and J by 4 bases, with 14 bases between the two germline ends. The CDR3 covers 14 residues. Germline CDR1 SGHVS, CDR2 FQNEAQ. CDR3 in amino acids: CASSLRDGGTEAFF. The CDR3 DNA reads TGTGCCAGCAGCCTCCGGGACGGTGGCACTGAAGCTTTCTTT.

This chain uses TRBV9 with TRBJ2-5, with 9 bases lining up with TRBD2. V trimming: 0 bases; J trimming: 5 bases; junction bases outside the gene matches: 5. Germline CDR1 is SGDLS and CDR2 is YYNGEE. The CDR3 consists of 15 residues. CDR3 nucleotides: TGTGCCAGCAGCGTAGAGGCTCTAGCGGGGGAGACCCAGTACTTC. Amino acid sequence: CASSVEALAGETQYF.

The V call is TRBV5-1, the J call TRBJ2-2; TRBD1 is a possible D gene (6 bases). V was cut by 4 bases and J by 4 bases, with 17 bases left in between. Germline loops: CDR1 SGHRS, CDR2 YFSETQ. The CDR3 consists of 16 residues. The CDR3 loop reads CASSLLTGFGTGELFF. The CDR3 DNA follows: TGCGCCAGCAGCCTACTTACAGGGTTCGGCACCGGGGAGCTGTTTTTT.

The chain recombines TRBV3-1 (or the pseudogene TRBV3-2) with TRBJ1-5; no firm D call. V lost 4 bases to trimming and J lost 4 bases, with 11 bases between them. Germline assignment: CDR1 LGHDT and CDR2 YNNKEL (reference sequence). This CDR3 has 14 residues. In nucleotides, the CDR3 is TGTGCCAGCAGCCTCAGCGCCGGGAATCAGCCCCAGCATTTT. Translating gives CASSLSAGNQPQHF.

V and J are TRBV25-1 and TRBJ2-5; D is ambiguous. CDR1 MGHDK and CDR2 SYGVNS come from the germline V gene. V shed 2 bases and J shed 0 bases, with 1 base lying between them. The CDR3 contains 12 residues. The CDR3 loop reads CASSENQETQYF. The CDR3 DNA reads TGTGCCAGCAGTGAAAACCAAGAGACCCAGTACTTC.

This clone was detected a few times. This chain joins TRBV5-1 and TRBJ1-1; 7 bases are shared with TRBD1. The CDR3 consists of 17 residues. V shed 1 base and J 4 bases; nucleotides not matched to a gene: 13. Germline lookup yields CDR1 SGHRS and CDR2 YFSETQ. The CDR3 sequence: CASSLTGVLGVSTEAFF. The CDR3 bases are TGCGCCAGCAGCTTGACAGGGGTCCTGGGGGTGAGCACTGAAGCTTTCTTT. The variable domain in full, with the rest retrieved from reference TRBV5-1 and TRBJ1-1, is KAGVTQTPRYLIKTRGQQVTLSCSPISGHRSVSWYQQTPGQGLQFLFEYFSETQRNKGNFPGRFSGRQFSNSRSEMNVSTLELGDSALYLCASSLTGVLGVSTEAFFGQGTRLTVV.

V is TRBV21-1 and J is TRBJ2-1; the listed D gene, TRBD1, was not tested against the DNA. TRBV21-1 corresponds to a pseudogene. The CDR3 covers 16 residues. CDR3 region: CASSGDPGQGFDEQFF. The CDR3 nucleotides read TGTGCCAGCAGCGGGGATCCGGGACAGGGATTCGATGAGCAGTTCTTC.

V gene TRBV19 combines with J gene TRBJ1-5, with no clear D. Deletions cut 5 bases from V and 0 bases from J, with 14 bases between. CDR1 and CDR2 (germline): LNHDA, SQIVND (reference sequence). The CDR3 has 16 amino acids. The CDR3 loop is CASSRPLGGSNQPQHF. For the CDR3, the DNA is TGTGCCAGTAGTCGTCCGTTGGGCGGTAGCAATCAGCCCCAGCATTTT.

V is TRBV11-2 and J is TRBJ1-6, with TRBD1 identical over 7 bases. Germline trimming cut 5 bases from V and 7 bases from J; bases unmatched to any gene: 8. This CDR3 is built from 15 residues. From germline, CDR1 is SGHAT and CDR2 FQNNGV. The CDR3 DNA reads TGTGCCAGCAGCCCACCCTGGGACAGAAATTCACCCCTCCACTTT. Protein product: CASSPPWDRNSPLHF.

CDR3 nucleotides: TGTGCCAGCTCACCATCACTAGCGGGGCAAGAGACCCAGTACTTC. This sequence encodes CASSPSLAGQETQYF. This sequence joins TRBV18 and TRBJ2-5, with TRBD2 identical over 10 bases. The CDR3 sequence is 15 residues long. V lost 2 bases to trimming and J lost 2 bases; unmatched junction nucleotides: 2. Germline V gene lookup returns CDR1 KGHSH and CDR2 LQKENI.

The chain joins TRBV7-9 to TRBJ1-2; perhaps TRBD1 as D (5 bases). The CDR3 extends over 15 amino acids. V lost 2 bases and J lost 8, with 18 bases in between. CDR1 is SEHNR, CDR2 FQNEAQ, per germline (reference sequence). Here the CDR3 reads CASSLRGAPGKGYTF. The CDR3 DNA reads TGTGCCAGCAGCTTAAGGGGAGCCCCCGGTAAGGGCTACACCTTC.

The chain uses TRBV7-9 and TRBJ2-7, with D perhaps TRBD1 or TRBD2 (5 bases each). The CDR3 length is 11 residues. Germline lookup yields CDR1 SEHNR and CDR2 FQNEAQ (reference sequence). V dropped 4 bases and J dropped 5 bases, with 6 bases sitting between them. DNA of the CDR3: TGTGCCAGCAGCTCGGGACACGAGCAGTACGTC. Amino acids: CASSSGHEQYV.

The chain couples TRBV7-3 to TRBJ2-3; D gene uncertain. This CDR3 has 13 residues. Germline V gene lookup returns CDR1 SGHTA and CDR2 FQGTGA. Trimming pared 5 bases from V and 4 bases from J, leaving 10 bases between. The CDR3 DNA reads TGTGCCAGCAGCATCAACCGGCCAGATACGCAGTATTTT. Residues: CASSINRPDTQYF.